The source of this T cell receptor (beta chain) is a study of blood T cell repertoires in COVID-19. In the study overall: Sites across the United States, Italy and Spain contributed samples from acute and convalescent COVID-19.

The protocol was immunoSEQ multiplex PCR, while the TCRdb copy is restricted to in-frame clones and leaves out a portion. The sample includes about 16,000 clones, around 88% of them seen just once. The CDR3 totals 16 residues. Looked up from germline, CDR1 is SGHRS and CDR2 is YFSETQ. Trimming at V came to 0 bases and at J to 0 bases, leaving 3 bases not matched to a gene. The clonotype comes from a human donor in a cohort sampled during active COVID-19. The chain joins TRBV5-1 to TRBJ2-3; 8 bases match TRBD2. Sequencing was carried out using peripheral blood. CDR3 amino acids: CASSLVVAGSTDTQYF. For the CDR3, the DNA is TGCGCCAGCAGCTTGGTGGTAGCGGGGAGCACAGATACGCAGTATTTT.